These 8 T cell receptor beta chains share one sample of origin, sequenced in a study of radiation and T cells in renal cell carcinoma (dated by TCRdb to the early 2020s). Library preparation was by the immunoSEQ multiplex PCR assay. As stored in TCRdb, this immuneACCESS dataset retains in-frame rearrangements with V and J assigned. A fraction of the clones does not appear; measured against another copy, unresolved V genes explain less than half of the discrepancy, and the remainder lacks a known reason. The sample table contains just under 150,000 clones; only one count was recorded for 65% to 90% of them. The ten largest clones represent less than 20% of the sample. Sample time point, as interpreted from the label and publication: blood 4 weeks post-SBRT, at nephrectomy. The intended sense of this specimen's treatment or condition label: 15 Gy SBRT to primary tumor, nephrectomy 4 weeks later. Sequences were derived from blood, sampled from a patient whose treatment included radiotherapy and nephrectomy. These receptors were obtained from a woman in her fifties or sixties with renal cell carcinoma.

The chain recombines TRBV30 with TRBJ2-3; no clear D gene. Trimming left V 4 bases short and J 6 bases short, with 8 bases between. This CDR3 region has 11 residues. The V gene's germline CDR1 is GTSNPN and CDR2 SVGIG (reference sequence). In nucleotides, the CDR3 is TGTGCCTGGAAGCGCGTGGATACGCAGTATTTT. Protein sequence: CAWKRVDTQYF.

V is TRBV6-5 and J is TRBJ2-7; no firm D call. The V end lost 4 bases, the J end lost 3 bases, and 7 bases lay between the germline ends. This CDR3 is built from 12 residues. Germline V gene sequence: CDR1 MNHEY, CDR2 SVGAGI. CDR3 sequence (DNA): TGTGCCAGCAGTTCGTCAATCTACGAGCAGTACTTC. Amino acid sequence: CASSSSIYEQYF.

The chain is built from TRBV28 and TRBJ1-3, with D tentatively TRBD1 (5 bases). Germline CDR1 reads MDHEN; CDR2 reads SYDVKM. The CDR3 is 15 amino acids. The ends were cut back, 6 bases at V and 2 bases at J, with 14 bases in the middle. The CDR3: CASRVRGGTGNTIYF. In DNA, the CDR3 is TGTGCCAGCAGGGTACGGGGGGGGACTGGAAACACCATATATTTT.

This CDR3 is CASSFDRYGDADSYEQYF. The CDR3 bases are TGTGCCAGCAGTTTTGATCGGTACGGGGATGCTGACTCCTACGAGCAGTACTTC. V is TRBV28 and J is TRBJ2-7; D may be TRBD2 (5 bases). This CDR3 comprises 18 residues. V was shortened by 3 bases and J by 0 bases, with 21 bases between the two germline ends. Germline assignment: CDR1 MDHEN and CDR2 SYDVKM.

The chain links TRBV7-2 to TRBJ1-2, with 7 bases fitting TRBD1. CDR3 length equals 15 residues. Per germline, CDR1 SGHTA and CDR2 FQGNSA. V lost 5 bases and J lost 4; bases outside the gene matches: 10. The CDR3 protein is CASSRMTGLGYGYTF. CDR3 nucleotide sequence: TGTGCCAGCAGCAGAATGACAGGGTTGGGCTATGGCTACACCTTC.

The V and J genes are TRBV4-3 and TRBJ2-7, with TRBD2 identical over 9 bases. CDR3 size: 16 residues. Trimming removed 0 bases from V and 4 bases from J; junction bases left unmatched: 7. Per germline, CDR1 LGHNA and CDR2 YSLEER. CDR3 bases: TGCGCCAGCAGCCAAGAGTTGACTAGCGGACGATACGAGCAGTACTTC. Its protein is CASSQELTSGRYEQYF.

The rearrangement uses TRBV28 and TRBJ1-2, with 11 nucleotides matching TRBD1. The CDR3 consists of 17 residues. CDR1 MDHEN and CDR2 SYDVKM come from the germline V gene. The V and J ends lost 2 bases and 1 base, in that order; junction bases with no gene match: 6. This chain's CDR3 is CASSLAGQGADNYGYTF. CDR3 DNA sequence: TGTGCCAGCAGTTTAGCCGGACAGGGGGCCGATAACTATGGCTACACCTTC.

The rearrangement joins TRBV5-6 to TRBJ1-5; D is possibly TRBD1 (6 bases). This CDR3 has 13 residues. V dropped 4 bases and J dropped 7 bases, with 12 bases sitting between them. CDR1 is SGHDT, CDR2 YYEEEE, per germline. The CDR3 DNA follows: TGTGCCAGCAGCGCCACAGGGCAGCAGCCCCAGCATTTT. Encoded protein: CASSATGQQPQHF.